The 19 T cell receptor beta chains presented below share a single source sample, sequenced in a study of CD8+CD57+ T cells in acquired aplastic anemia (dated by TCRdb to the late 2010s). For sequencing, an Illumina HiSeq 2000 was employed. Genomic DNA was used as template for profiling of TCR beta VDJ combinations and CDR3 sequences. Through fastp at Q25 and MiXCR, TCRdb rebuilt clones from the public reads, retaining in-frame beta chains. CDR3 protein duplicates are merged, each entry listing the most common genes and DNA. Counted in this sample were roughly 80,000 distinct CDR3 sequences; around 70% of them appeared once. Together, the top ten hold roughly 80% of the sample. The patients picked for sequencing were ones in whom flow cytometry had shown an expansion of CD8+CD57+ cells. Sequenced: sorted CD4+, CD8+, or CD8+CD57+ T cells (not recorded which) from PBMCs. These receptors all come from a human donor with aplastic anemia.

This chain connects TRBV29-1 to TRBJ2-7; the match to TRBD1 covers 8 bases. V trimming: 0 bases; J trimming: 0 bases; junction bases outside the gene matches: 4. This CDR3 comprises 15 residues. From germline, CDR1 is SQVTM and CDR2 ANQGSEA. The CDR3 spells CSVEDYRGISYEQYF. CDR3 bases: TGCAGCGTTGAAGATTACAGGGGGATCTCCTACGAGCAGTACTTC.

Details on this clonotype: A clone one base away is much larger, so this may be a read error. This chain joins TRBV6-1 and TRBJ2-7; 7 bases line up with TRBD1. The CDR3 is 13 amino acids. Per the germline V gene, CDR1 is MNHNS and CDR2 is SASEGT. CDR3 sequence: CVSRGDRTYEQYF. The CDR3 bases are TGTGTCAGCAGAGGGGACAGAACCTACGAGCAGTACTTC.

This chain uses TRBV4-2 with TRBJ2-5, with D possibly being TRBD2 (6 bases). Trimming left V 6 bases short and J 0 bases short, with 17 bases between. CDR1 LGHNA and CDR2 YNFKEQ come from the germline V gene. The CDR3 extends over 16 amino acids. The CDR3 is CASRGPGLPYQETQYF. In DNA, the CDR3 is TGTGCCAGCAGGGGTCCGGGACTGCCGTACCAAGAGACCCAGTACTTC.

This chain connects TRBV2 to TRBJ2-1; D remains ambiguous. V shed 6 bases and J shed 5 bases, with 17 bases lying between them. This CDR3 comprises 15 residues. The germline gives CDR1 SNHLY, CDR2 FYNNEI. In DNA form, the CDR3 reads TGTGCCAGCAGCCTTTCGGGCCGGAACCACAATGAGCAGTTCTTC. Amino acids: CASSLSGRNHNEQFF.

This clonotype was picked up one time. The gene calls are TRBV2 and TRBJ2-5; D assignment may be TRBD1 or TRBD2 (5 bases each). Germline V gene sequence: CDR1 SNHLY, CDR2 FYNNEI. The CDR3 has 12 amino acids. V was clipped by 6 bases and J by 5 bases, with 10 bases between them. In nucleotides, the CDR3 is TGTGCCAGCAGCCAGGGAGCGGAGACCCAGTACTTC. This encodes CASSQGAETQYF.

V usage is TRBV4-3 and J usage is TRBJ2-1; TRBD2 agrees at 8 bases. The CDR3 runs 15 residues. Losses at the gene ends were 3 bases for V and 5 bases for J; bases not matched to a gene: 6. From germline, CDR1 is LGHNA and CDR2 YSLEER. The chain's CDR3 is CASSQPGLEDNEQFF. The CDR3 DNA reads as TGCGCCAGCAGCCAGCCGGGACTAGAGGACAATGAGCAGTTCTTC.

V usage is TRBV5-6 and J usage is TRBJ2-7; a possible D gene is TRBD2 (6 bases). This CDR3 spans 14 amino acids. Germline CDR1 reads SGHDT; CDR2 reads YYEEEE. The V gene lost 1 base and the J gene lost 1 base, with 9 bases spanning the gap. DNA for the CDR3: TGTGCCAGCAGCTTGTCAGGGAGGTCCTACGAGCAGTACTTC. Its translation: CASSLSGRSYEQYF.

The CDR3 here is CSGRAGNTEAFF. The CDR3 DNA sequence: TGCAGCGGCCGGGCAGGGAACACTGAAGCTTTCTTT. The chain combines TRBV29-1 with TRBJ1-1; D is unresolved. Germline V CDR1 and CDR2: SQVTM, ANQGSEA. Between the trimmed V and J ends, which lost 7 bases and 1 base, there was a span of 10 bases. CDR3 length: 12 residues.

The CDR3 DNA reads TGTGCCAGCAGCTCTCAATGGACCGGGGAGCTGTTTTTT. The encoded protein is CASSSQWTGELFF. This chain uses TRBV7-9 with TRBJ2-2; D remains unclear. V was cut by 4 bases and J by 5 bases, with 8 bases left in between. Germline V lookup: CDR1 SEHNR, CDR2 FQNEAQ (reference sequence). The length of the CDR3 is 13 residues.

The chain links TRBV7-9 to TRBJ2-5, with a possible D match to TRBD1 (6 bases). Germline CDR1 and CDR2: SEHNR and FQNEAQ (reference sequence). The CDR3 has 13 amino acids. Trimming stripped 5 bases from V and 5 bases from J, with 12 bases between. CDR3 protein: CASSQGLGETQYF. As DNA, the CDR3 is TGTGCCAGCAGCCAGGGGTTAGGGGAGACCCAGTACTTC.

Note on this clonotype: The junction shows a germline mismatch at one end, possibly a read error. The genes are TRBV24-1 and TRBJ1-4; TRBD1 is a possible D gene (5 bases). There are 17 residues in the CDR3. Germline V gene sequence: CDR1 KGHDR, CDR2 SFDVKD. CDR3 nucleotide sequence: TGTGCCACGAGTGGAAGCTCGGGGGTAACGGGTAATGAAAAACTGTTTTTT. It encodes CATSGSSGVTGNEKLFF.

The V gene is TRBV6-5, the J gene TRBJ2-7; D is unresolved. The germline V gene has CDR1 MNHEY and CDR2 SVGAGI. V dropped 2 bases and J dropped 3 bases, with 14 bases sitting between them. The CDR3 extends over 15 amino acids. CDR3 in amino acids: CASSYSPGVHYEQYF. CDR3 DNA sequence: TGTGCCAGCAGTTACAGCCCTGGAGTCCACTACGAGCAGTACTTC.

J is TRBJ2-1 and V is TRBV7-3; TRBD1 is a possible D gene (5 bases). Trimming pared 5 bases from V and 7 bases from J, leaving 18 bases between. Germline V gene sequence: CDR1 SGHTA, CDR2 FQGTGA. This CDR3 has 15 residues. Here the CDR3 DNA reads TGTGCCAGCAGCACCCAGGGTGGTGCGATGAATGAGCAGTTCTTC. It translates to CASSTQGGAMNEQFF.

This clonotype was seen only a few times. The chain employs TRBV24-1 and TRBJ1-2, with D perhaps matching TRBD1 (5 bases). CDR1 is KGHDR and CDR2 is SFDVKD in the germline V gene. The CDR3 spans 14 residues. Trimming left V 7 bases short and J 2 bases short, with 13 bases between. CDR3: CATRGEGRNYGYTF. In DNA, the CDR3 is TGTGCCACCAGAGGGGAAGGGCGGAACTATGGCTACACCTTC.

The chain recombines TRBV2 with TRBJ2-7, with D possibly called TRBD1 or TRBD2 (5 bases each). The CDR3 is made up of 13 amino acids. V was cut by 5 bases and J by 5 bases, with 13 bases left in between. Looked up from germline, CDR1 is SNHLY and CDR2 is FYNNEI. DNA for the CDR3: TGTGCCAGCAGTTTGGGACCGTTCCACGAGCAGTACTTC. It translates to CASSLGPFHEQYF.

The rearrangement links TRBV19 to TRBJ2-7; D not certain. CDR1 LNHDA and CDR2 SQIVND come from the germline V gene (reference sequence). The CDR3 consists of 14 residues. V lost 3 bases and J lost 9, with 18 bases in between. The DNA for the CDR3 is TGTGCCAGTAGTATCCGTGACTCGGAAGGATGGCAGTACTTC. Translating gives CASSIRDSEGWQYF.

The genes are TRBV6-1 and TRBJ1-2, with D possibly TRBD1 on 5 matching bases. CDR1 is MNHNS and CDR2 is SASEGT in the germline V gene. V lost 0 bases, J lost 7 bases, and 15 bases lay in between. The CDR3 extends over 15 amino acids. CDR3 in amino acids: CASSEALRGGRGYTF. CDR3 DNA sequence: TGTGCCAGCAGTGAAGCGCTTCGGGGGGGACGTGGCTACACCTTC.

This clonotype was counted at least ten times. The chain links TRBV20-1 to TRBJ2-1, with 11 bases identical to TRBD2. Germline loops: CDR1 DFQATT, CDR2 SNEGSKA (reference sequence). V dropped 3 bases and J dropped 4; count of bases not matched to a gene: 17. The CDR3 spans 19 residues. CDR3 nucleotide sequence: TGCAGTGCTAGCGGGTCGGTCCCGACTAGCGGGATTGTTTACAATGAGCAGTTCTTC. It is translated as CSASGSVPTSGIVYNEQFF.

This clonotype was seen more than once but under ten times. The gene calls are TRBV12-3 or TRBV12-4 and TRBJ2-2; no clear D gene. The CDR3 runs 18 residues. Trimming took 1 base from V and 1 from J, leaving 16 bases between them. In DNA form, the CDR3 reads TGTGCCAGCAGTTTAGGGATGTCGAAGGAGTTGAACACCGGGGAGCTGTTTTTT. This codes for CASSLGMSKELNTGELFF.